This T cell receptor (beta chain) was retrieved from a study of CD8+CD57+ T cells in acquired aplastic anemia. Across the study: Average DNA yield from sorted CD4+ and CD8+ cells was roughly 3 ug.

Those patients picked for sequencing had displayed CD8+CD57+ cell expansion on flow cytometry. Severe acquired aplastic anemia was the diagnosis recorded for all patients. About this clonotype itself: Just one base apart from a much larger clone, this may be a read error.

The CDR3 consists of 18 residues. The use of genomic DNA as template underpinned the TCR beta VDJ and CDR3 profiling. TCRdb re-called the reads with MiXCR, one entry per CDR3 protein. The table has about 160,000 distinct CDR3 sequences, 48% seen once. The chain combines TRBV12-3 or TRBV12-4 with TRBJ2-1; TRBD2 matches 11 bases. The specimen was sorted CD4+, CD8+, or CD8+CD57+ T cells (not recorded which) from PBMCs. The source of this sequence is a human donor with aplastic anemia. The CDR3 spells CASSPGTSGPSSYSEQFF. CDR3 sequence (DNA): TGTGCCAGCAGTCCCGGGACTAGCGGACCAAGCTCCTACAGTGAGCAGTTCTTC.